This passage covers 14 T cell receptor beta chains from one sample sequenced in a study of T cells in Graves' hyperthyroidism and ophthalmopathy. Amplified regions were TCR beta CDR3 sequences from RNA transcripts. In the first-round RT-PCR of the TCR CDR3, the HTBI primer set was used. TCRdb reprocessed the multiplex PCR reads via MiXCR and lists one record per CDR3 protein. The profile shows 500,000 to 600,000 distinct CDR3 sequences, more than 45% of them singletons. Sequencing was carried out using peripheral blood or thyroid tissue (not recorded which). These receptors all stem from an adult woman with Graves' disease, either hyperthyroidism or ophthalmopathy (not recorded which).

This clonotype appeared many times. The chain has TRBV20-1 and TRBJ1-2; D gene unclear. CDR1 DFQATT and CDR2 SNEGSKA come from the germline V gene (reference sequence). The CDR3 covers 12 residues. The V end lost 1 base, the J end lost 7 bases, and 10 bases lay between the germline ends. In nucleotides, the CDR3 is TGCAGTGCTAGAGGGGTCCGAATTGGCTACACCTTC. This translates into CSARGVRIGYTF.

The chain couples TRBV10-3 to TRBJ1-1; D remains ambiguous. CDR3 length equals 14 residues. In germline, CDR1 is ENHRY, CDR2 SYGVKD. The V gene lost 0 bases and the J gene lost 2 bases, with 7 bases spanning the gap. The CDR3 reads CAISESAGNTEAFF. The CDR3 nucleotides read TGTGCCATCAGTGAGTCGGCGGGTAACACTGAAGCTTTCTTT.

Concerning this clonotype: Lacking the conserved final phenylalanine or tryptophan, this CDR3 likely reflects a read error. The DNA is omitted, as the CDR3 cannot be located on it reliably, and the CDR3 follows TCRdb's listing. The rearrangement joins TRBV20-1 to TRBJ1-2. The germline V gene encodes CDR1 DFQATT and CDR2 SNEGSKA (reference sequence). The CDR3 region is 10 residues in length, termini included. The CDR3 region is CSGFDYGCTL.

The chain couples TRBV29-1 to TRBJ1-5, with D maybe TRBD1 (6 bases). This CDR3 comprises 12 residues. V was shortened by 4 bases and J by 5 bases, with 9 bases between the two germline ends. Germline CDR1 reads SQVTM; CDR2 reads ANQGSEA. CDR3 nucleotide sequence: TGCAGCGTTGGGACAGACGATCAGCCCCAGCATTTT. It yields the protein CSVGTDDQPQHF.

The rearrangement joins TRBV5-4 to TRBJ1-5; 12 nucleotides line up with TRBD1. The junction had 10 bases not matched to a gene; V was cut back by 4 bases and J by 11 bases. This CDR3 contains 15 residues. Looked up from germline, CDR1 is SGHNT and CDR2 is YYREEE (reference sequence). The CDR3: CASSPGQGARETQHF. The CDR3 coding sequence is TGTGCCAGCAGCCCGGGACAGGGGGCTAGGGAGACCCAGCATTTT.

This clonotype showed up many times. The chain combines TRBV29-1 with TRBJ1-1; tentative D call: TRBD1 (5 bases). Germline assignment: CDR1 SQVTM and CDR2 ANQGSEA. The V end lost 5 bases, the J end lost 7 bases, and 11 bases lay between the germline ends. The CDR3 runs 11 residues. The CDR3 DNA follows: TGCAGCGTTCACCAGAGGGGTGAAGCTTTCTTT. Translated, it gives CSVHQRGEAFF.

This clonotype came up a few times. This chain joins TRBV19 and TRBJ1-1; a weak D match, TRBD1 (6 bases). With 5 bases removed from V and 0 bases from J, the gap between germline ends came to 19 bases. Germline V lookup: CDR1 LNHDA, CDR2 SQIVND (reference sequence). This CDR3 is built from 17 residues. DNA of the CDR3: TGTGCCAGTAGTCCCGTCGGTGGGGGGGGCTTGAACACTGAAGCTTTCTTT. Amino acids: CASSPVGGGGLNTEAFF.

Ten or more counts support this clonotype. V is TRBV6-5 and J is TRBJ1-2, with 9 bases that match TRBD1. The CDR3 length is 13 residues. The ends lost 5 bases at V and 13 bases at J; junction bases unmatched: 11. Germline-derived CDR1 and CDR2 are MNHEY and SVGAGI. This chain's CDR3 is CASSRQGQGLTTF. The CDR3 bases are TGTGCCAGCAGTCGACAGGGACAGGGTTTGACCACCTTC.

V is TRBV2 and J is TRBJ1-5, with a tentative D call TRBD1 (6 bases). There are 15 residues in the CDR3. Germline V lookup: CDR1 SNHLY, CDR2 FYNNEI. The ends were cut back, 6 bases at V and 11 bases at J, with 23 bases in the middle. The CDR3 is CASRTQAGGGETQHF. CDR3 nucleotides: TGTGCCAGCAGGACCCAAGCGGGAGGGGGAGAGACCCAGCATTTT.

This clonotype was detected many times. This chain uses TRBV5-6 with TRBJ1-5; D perhaps matches TRBD1 (5 bases). The germline gives CDR1 SGHDT, CDR2 YYEEEE. CDR3 length: 14 amino acids. The ends were cut back, 4 bases at V and 0 bases at J, with 8 bases in the middle. CDR3 in DNA: TGTGCCAGCAGCCGCAGGGTTAGCAATCAGCCCCAGCATTTT. Translation: CASSRRVSNQPQHF.

J is TRBJ2-7 and V is TRBV7-9; D gene ambiguous. The CDR3 covers 12 residues. V lost 11 bases to trimming and J lost 0 bases, with 11 bases between them. Germline values: CDR1 SEHNR, CDR2 FQNEAQ (reference sequence). The CDR3 region has the DNA TGTGCCCTGGCGGAAAACTCCTACGAGCAGTACTTC. Its protein is CALAENSYEQYF.

There are many counts of this clonotype. The V gene is TRBV20-1, the J gene TRBJ2-7, with TRBD2 identical over 8 bases. CDR3 length equals 15 residues. Germline V lookup: CDR1 DFQATT, CDR2 SNEGSKA (reference sequence). V was clipped by 4 bases and J by 3 bases; unmatched bases: 11. The CDR3 DNA sequence: TGCAGTGCTATTTCCCTGGGACTAGGCCGCTACGAGCAGTACTTC. This gives the protein CSAISLGLGRYEQYF.

The chain employs TRBV20-1 and TRBJ2-5, with D perhaps given as TRBD1 or TRBD2 (7 bases each). The CDR3 runs to 16 residues. CDR1 DFQATT and CDR2 SNEGSKA come from the germline V gene (reference sequence). With 0 bases removed from V and 5 bases from J, the gap between germline ends came to 19 bases. As DNA, the CDR3 is TGCAGTGCTAGAGAGACGACAGGGAGGGGAGTCGAGACCCAGTACTTC. This codes for CSARETTGRGVETQYF.

At least ten counts were recorded for this clonotype. This chain joins TRBV7-9 and TRBJ1-4; tentative D call: TRBD1 (5 bases). The germline V gene encodes CDR1 SEHNR and CDR2 FQNEAQ (reference sequence). The length of the CDR3 is 18 residues. The V gene lost 1 base and the J gene lost 4 bases, with 19 bases spanning the gap. The CDR3: CASSLVAGSGPINEKLFF. The CDR3 nucleotides are TGTGCCAGCAGCTTAGTAGCAGGGAGCGGACCAATTAATGAAAAACTGTTTTTT.